One sample yielded the 32 T cell receptor beta chains listed below, sequenced in a study of T cell responses to AZD1222 COVID-19 vaccine. The protocol was immunoSEQ multiplex PCR, while the TCRdb copy is restricted to in-frame clones and leaves out a portion. This table holds 150,000 or so clones, 92% found once. The source material was peripheral blood, sampled 28 days after the second AZD1222 dose. The receptors derive from an adult who received the AZD1222 COVID-19 vaccine.

This chain links TRBV5-1 with TRBJ1-1; D remains ambiguous. The CDR3 loop spans 12 amino acids. Trimming left V 4 bases short and J 1 base short, with 5 bases between. Germline assignment: CDR1 SGHRS and CDR2 YFSETQ. CDR3 sequence: CASSAGNTEAFF. In nucleotides, the CDR3 is TGCGCCAGCAGCGCAGGGAACACTGAAGCTTTCTTT.

The rearrangement uses TRBV6-5 and TRBJ1-1; tentatively, D is TRBD1 (5 bases). The germline V gene has CDR1 MNHEY and CDR2 SVGAGI. The germline V and J ends were trimmed by 3 bases and 4 bases, with 9 bases remaining between them. The CDR3 spans 13 residues. CDR3 DNA sequence: TGTGCCAGCAGTTATACAGGTTTCACTGAAGCTTTCTTT. Translating it yields CASSYTGFTEAFF.

V usage is TRBV28 and J usage is TRBJ1-1; a possible D gene is TRBD1 (5 bases). The V and J ends lost 9 bases and 7 bases respectively, with 18 bases between them. CDR3 length equals 13 residues. Germline-derived CDR1 and CDR2 are MDHEN and SYDVKM. Written as DNA, the CDR3 is TGTGCCAGTAACAAAGGGGACGGTATTGAAGCTTTCTTT. It specifies CASNKGDGIEAFF.

This clone turned up a few times. The chain employs TRBV3-1 (or the pseudogene TRBV3-2) and TRBJ1-4; 7 nucleotides line up with TRBD1. The CDR3 sequence is 14 residues long. Trimming took 2 bases from V and 6 from J; bases not matched to a gene: 3. The V gene's germline CDR1 is LGHDT and CDR2 YNNKEL (reference sequence). The CDR3 loop is CASSQKGGDEKLFF. CDR3 coding DNA: TGTGCCAGCAGCCAAAAAGGGGGCGATGAAAAACTGTTTTTT.

This chain joins TRBV7-3 and TRBJ2-5; possibly TRBD2 for D (6 bases). V was cut by 2 bases and J by 1 base, with 11 bases left in between. The CDR3 covers 15 residues. CDR1 and CDR2 (germline): SGHTA, FQGTGA. This CDR3 reads CASSLGGETQETQYF. The CDR3 DNA sequence: TGTGCCAGCAGCTTAGGCGGGGAGACCCAAGAGACCCAGTACTTC.

The gene calls are TRBV4-1 and TRBJ2-7; D may be TRBD2 (7 bases). The CDR3 totals 19 residues. CDR1 MGHRA and CDR2 YSYEKL come from the germline V gene. V lost 4 bases to trimming and J lost 1 base, with 26 bases between them. The CDR3 DNA is TGCGCCAGCAGCCGCGAAACAACTACGGGCGGGGGCAAGTCCTACGAGCAGTACTTC. Its protein product is CASSRETTTGGGKSYEQYF.

In DNA, the CDR3 is TGTGCCAGCAGCTTAGATTGGGGTAGTAGCACTGAAGCTTTCTTT. The encoded protein is CASSLDWGSSTEAFF. The genes are TRBV5-4 and TRBJ1-1; D remains unclear. The V gene lost 2 bases and the J gene lost 4 bases, with 15 bases spanning the gap. CDR3 length: 15 residues. CDR1 is SGHNT and CDR2 is YYREEE in the germline V gene (reference sequence).

This clone was detected only once. The rearrangement joins TRBV7-9 to TRBJ1-1, with 8 nucleotides matching TRBD1. Germline lookup yields CDR1 SEHNR and CDR2 FQNEAQ (reference sequence). J was trimmed by 0 bases and V by 4 bases; bases with no gene match: 7. CDR3 length: 16 amino acids. The CDR3 spells CASSSVDRGLNTEAFF. CDR3 nucleotides: TGTGCCAGCAGCTCCGTCGACAGGGGCCTGAACACTGAAGCTTTCTTT.

V usage is TRBV3-1 (or the pseudogene TRBV3-2) and J usage is TRBJ1-6; weak D call: TRBD1 (5 bases). CDR3 length equals 17 residues. CDR1 and CDR2 (germline): LGHDT, YNNKEL (reference sequence). V was cut by 0 bases and J by 8 bases, with 17 bases left in between. The CDR3: CASSQDSARGPYSPLHF. The CDR3 coding sequence is TGTGCCAGCAGCCAAGATTCCGCCCGGGGACCCTATTCACCCCTCCACTTT.

V gene TRBV27 combines with J gene TRBJ1-1, with D unclear. The germline gives CDR1 MNHEY, CDR2 SMNVEV (reference sequence). The CDR3 is made up of 16 amino acids. The V gene lost 2 bases and the J gene lost 5 bases, with 18 bases spanning the gap. This CDR3 is CASSLRLPVGFTEAFF. CDR3 coding DNA: TGTGCCAGCAGTTTAAGGCTTCCGGTCGGGTTTACTGAAGCTTTCTTT.

The chain carries TRBV5-1 and TRBJ1-2; TRBD1 is a possible D gene (5 bases). The CDR3 is 13 amino acids. Germline lookup yields CDR1 SGHRS and CDR2 YFSETQ. V lost 0 bases to trimming and J lost 7 bases, with 10 bases between them. The CDR3 DNA reads TGCGCCAGCAGCTTGGTTCAGGGACTTGGCTACACCTTC. Encoded protein: CASSLVQGLGYTF.

The chain links TRBV9 to TRBJ1-2, with 8 positions matching TRBD1. The length of the CDR3 is 15 residues. The V segment lost 3 bases and the J segment 0 bases; nucleotides outside the gene matches: 4. Germline assignment: CDR1 SGDLS and CDR2 YYNGEE. The CDR3 DNA follows: TGTGCCAGCAGCGATTACAGGGGGGCTAACTATGGCTACACCTTC. Translated: CASSDYRGANYGYTF.

V usage is TRBV18 and J usage is TRBJ2-1; 11 bases are a match to TRBD2. This CDR3 has 19 residues. Germline lookup yields CDR1 KGHSH and CDR2 LQKENI. Losses at the gene ends were 3 bases for V and 7 bases for J; bases not matched to a gene: 17. The CDR3 coding sequence is TGTGCCAGCTCACCTCCCCTCCCTCTAGCGGGGGGCCATTTGAATGAGCAGTTCTTC. Protein: CASSPPLPLAGGHLNEQFF.

The chain recombines TRBV4-1 with TRBJ1-4; D gene unclear. CDR1 MGHRA and CDR2 YSYEKL come from the germline V gene. V lost 0 bases and J lost 0, with 20 bases in between. The CDR3 has 20 residues. CDR3 in DNA: TGCGCCAGCAGCCAAGACGAAGGCAGAGGGCTTTCGGCAACTAATGAAAAACTGTTTTTT. Amino acid sequence: CASSQDEGRGLSATNEKLFF.

The rearrangement joins TRBV2 to TRBJ1-5; no reliable D call. CDR1 and CDR2 from the germline V gene are SNHLY and FYNNEI. Trimming removed 3 bases from V and 9 bases from J, with 6 bases in between. The CDR3 is made up of 11 amino acids. The CDR3 loop reads CASSEGSPQHF. The CDR3 DNA is TGTGCCAGCAGTGAGGGATCGCCCCAGCATTTT.

V usage is TRBV27 and J usage is TRBJ1-1, with D maybe TRBD1 (6 bases). The CDR3 covers 15 residues. In germline, CDR1 is MNHEY, CDR2 SMNVEV (reference sequence). V lost 2 bases to trimming and J lost 0 bases, with 10 bases between them. The CDR3 sequence is CASSLESGVNTEAFF. DNA for the CDR3: TGTGCCAGCAGTTTAGAGTCAGGGGTGAACACTGAAGCTTTCTTT.

The chain uses TRBV6-2 or TRBV6-3 and TRBJ1-2; a weak D match, TRBD1 (5 bases). This CDR3 is built from 14 residues. Germline V gene sequence: CDR1 MNHEY, CDR2 SVGEGT. The V end was cut by 0 bases, the J end by 7 bases, with 12 bases between. CDR3 region: CASSYSPPGSGYTF. In nucleotides, the CDR3 is TGTGCCAGCAGTTACTCACCACCAGGGAGTGGCTACACCTTC.

This clone was recorded once. The CDR3 DNA reads TGTGCCAGCAGCTTAGCTGGATTATCGAGGGCAGATACGCAGTATTTT. Translating it yields CASSLAGLSRADTQYF. The chain has TRBV7-6 and TRBJ2-3; a weak D match, TRBD2 (5 bases). With 0 bases removed from V and 4 bases from J, the gap between germline ends came to 14 bases. The CDR3 spans 16 residues. The germline CDR1 and CDR2 sequences are SGHVS and FNYEAQ.

V is TRBV6-5 and J is TRBJ1-5; tentative D call: TRBD1 (6 bases). CDR3 size: 14 residues. V was cut by 5 bases and J by 3 bases, with 11 bases left in between. The germline V gene has CDR1 MNHEY and CDR2 SVGAGI. CDR3: CASSPGQFNQPQHF. CDR3 in DNA: TGTGCCAGCAGTCCAGGACAGTTCAATCAGCCCCAGCATTTT.

V and J are TRBV27 and TRBJ1-2, with 7 bases aligning to TRBD1. The ends lost 5 bases at V and 0 bases at J; junction bases unmatched: 12. CDR3 length: 17 residues. Per germline, CDR1 MNHEY and CDR2 SMNVEV (reference sequence). The CDR3 here is CASSKDRVPSSNYGYTF. The CDR3 DNA reads TGTGCCAGCAGTAAAGACAGGGTCCCCTCTTCTAACTATGGCTACACCTTC.

V usage is TRBV18 and J usage is TRBJ2-3, with a tentative D call TRBD1 (6 bases). Germline V CDR1 and CDR2: KGHSH, LQKENI. The CDR3 contains 15 residues. Trimming shortened V by 4 bases and J by 3 bases, and 14 bases separated the two germline ends. In nucleotides, the CDR3 is TGTGCCAGCTCACGACTACAGGGAAGAACAGATACGCAGTATTTT. It yields the protein CASSRLQGRTDTQYF.

This chain joins TRBV20-1 and TRBJ1-5, with D possibly matching TRBD1 (5 bases). Looked up from germline, CDR1 is DFQATT and CDR2 is SNEGSKA (reference sequence). The CDR3 consists of 13 residues. Trimming removed 3 bases from V and 3 bases from J, with 9 bases in between. The CDR3 sequence: CSASRGFNQPQHF. The CDR3, as DNA: TGCAGTGCTAGTCGGGGGTTCAATCAGCCCCAGCATTTT.

The rearrangement links TRBV6-5 to TRBJ2-5, with D possibly being TRBD1 (5 bases). Germline assignment: CDR1 MNHEY and CDR2 SVGAGI. Trimming removed 2 bases from V and 7 bases from J, with 14 bases in between. The CDR3 is made up of 14 amino acids. CDR3 sequence reads: CASSYGQGMVTQYF. The CDR3 DNA reads as TGTGCCAGCAGTTACGGGCAGGGAATGGTGACCCAGTACTTC.

This rearrangement joins TRBV7-2 to TRBJ1-2; D not certain. The V end lost 6 bases, the J end lost 4 bases, and 18 bases lay between the germline ends. This CDR3 comprises 15 residues. The V gene's germline CDR1 is SGHTA and CDR2 FQGNSA. The CDR3 nucleotides are TGTGCCAGCAGTCCCTCTGGTGGAGAGGCCTATGGCTACACCTTC. Protein sequence: CASSPSGGEAYGYTF.

The chain recombines TRBV10-3 with TRBJ1-4; TRBD1 is a possible D gene (5 bases). Germline V CDR1 and CDR2: ENHRY, SYGVKD. V was clipped by 5 bases and J by 1 base, with 8 bases between them. CDR3 length: 14 amino acids. The CDR3, as DNA: TGTGCCATCAGTCCCCAGGGAACTAATGAAAAACTGTTTTTT. It yields the protein CAISPQGTNEKLFF.

The gene calls are TRBV4-1 and TRBJ1-2, with a weak D call TRBD1 (6 bases). CDR3 size: 17 residues. V dropped 0 bases and J dropped 4 bases, with 18 bases sitting between them. Looked up from germline, CDR1 is MGHRA and CDR2 is YSYEKL. The CDR3 DNA reads TGCGCCAGCAGCCAAGAGTCGGCAGGGGCGGTCTTCTATGGCTACACCTTC. It codes for CASSQESAGAVFYGYTF.

The V gene is TRBV5-1, the J gene TRBJ1-2, with unresolved D. V was trimmed by 4 bases and J by 4 bases, leaving 14 bases between them. In germline, CDR1 is SGHRS, CDR2 YFSETQ. The CDR3 is made up of 14 amino acids. The DNA for the CDR3 is TGCGCCAGCAGCCCCTCCGGACCCCTCTATGGCTACACCTTC. It encodes CASSPSGPLYGYTF.

The chain couples TRBV6-5 to TRBJ1-1; TRBD1 matches 7 bases. The CDR3 is made up of 13 amino acids. V lost 6 bases to trimming and J lost 4 bases; unmatched junction nucleotides: 5. Germline values: CDR1 MNHEY, CDR2 SVGAGI. CDR3 coding DNA: TGTGCCAGCAGCACTGACAGGGCCACTGAAGCTTTCTTT. Protein product: CASSTDRATEAFF.

Only one count was recorded for this clone. The rearrangement links TRBV10-3 to TRBJ1-2, with D perhaps matching TRBD1 (5 bases). Germline V gives CDR1 ENHRY, CDR2 SYGVKD. Between the trimmed V and J ends, which lost 10 bases and 13 bases, there was a span of 19 bases. CDR3 length: 11 amino acids. DNA of the CDR3: TGTGCCACTGGGACGTCTAGTTTGGGCACCTTC. The encoded protein is CATGTSSLGTF.

The table lists this clone with a count of one. The J gene is TRBJ1-2, the V gene TRBV15; D is unresolved. The germline V gene encodes CDR1 LNHNV and CDR2 YYDKDF (reference sequence). This CDR3 has 12 residues. Trimming pared 0 bases from V and 4 bases from J, leaving 3 bases between. The DNA of the CDR3 is TGTGCCACCAGCAGAGATGCCTATGGCTACACCTTC. Its protein product is CATSRDAYGYTF.

The V gene is TRBV7-8, the J gene TRBJ1-5; D gene unclear. Between the trimmed V and J ends, which lost 3 bases and 2 bases, there was a span of 5 bases. Germline assignment: CDR1 SGHVS and CDR2 FQNEAQ. This CDR3 region has 13 residues. CDR3 nucleotide sequence: TGTGCCAGCAGCTTTGTTGGCAATCAGCCCCAGCATTTT. It specifies CASSFVGNQPQHF.

The chain carries TRBV5-1 and TRBJ1-1; 7 nucleotides align to TRBD1. The V and J ends lost 5 bases and 1 base, in that order; junction bases with no gene match: 11. Germline-derived CDR1 and CDR2 are SGHRS and YFSETQ. The CDR3 runs 16 residues. The CDR3 here is CASRPPAQGPNTEAFF. As DNA, the CDR3 is TGCGCCAGCAGACCCCCGGCACAGGGGCCGAACACTGAAGCTTTCTTT.